One sample yielded the 3 T cell receptor beta chains listed below, sequenced in a study of T cell responses to AZD1222 COVID-19 vaccine. TCRdb keeps only in-frame clones here, not all; method: immunoSEQ multiplex PCR. The table shows 75,000 to 95,000 clones, with approximately 91% occurring only once. The material was peripheral blood, obtained on day 0 of AZD1222 vaccination. These receptors originate from an adult in good health.

This chain joins TRBV2 and TRBJ1-2; D ambiguous. The germline V gene has CDR1 SNHLY and CDR2 FYNNEI. The CDR3 covers 12 residues. The V and J ends lost 7 bases and 8 bases respectively, with 14 bases between them. The chain's CDR3 is CASTTAGYGYTF. CDR3 nucleotides: TGTGCCAGCACCACTGCGGGTTACGGCTACACCTTC.

This chain joins TRBV19 and TRBJ1-4; perhaps TRBD1 as D (6 bases). The ends were cut back, 5 bases at V and 7 bases at J, with 14 bases in the middle. This CDR3 comprises 14 residues. CDR1 is LNHDA and CDR2 is SQIVND in the germline V gene (reference sequence). CDR3 amino acids: CASSPTDSSEKLFF. Here the CDR3 DNA reads TGTGCCAGTAGTCCGACGGACAGTTCTGAAAAACTGTTTTTT.

This sequence joins TRBV7-9 and TRBJ1-2, with D unclear. The germline V and J ends were trimmed by 5 bases and 8 bases, with 15 bases remaining between them. The CDR3 is 13 residues long. CDR1 and CDR2 (germline): SEHNR, FQNEAQ (reference sequence). CDR3 coding DNA: TGTGCCAGCAGCCCTGGGGTCAACGGGGGCTACACCTTC. Translating it yields CASSPGVNGGYTF.